This TCR beta chain was identified during a study of T cell responses to AZD1222 COVID-19 vaccine. Remarks on this clone: Its antigen is undetermined.

The V end lost 3 bases, the J end lost 4 bases, and 9 bases lay between the germline ends. CDR1 is SEHNR, CDR2 FQNEAQ, per germline (reference sequence). This CDR3 spans 13 amino acids. Study observations and caveats: Among the donors, most were white British and more were female, and clonal diversity was possibly underestimated.

TCRdb's copy holds only in-frame clones and misses some; the assay was immunoSEQ multiplex PCR. The sample lists 150,000 or so clones, approximately 88% occurring once. The receptor comes from an adult in good health. The source material was peripheral blood, sampled on day 0 of AZD1222 vaccination. V and J are TRBV7-9 and TRBJ1-2; D possibly corresponds to TRBD1 (5 bases). The CDR3 loop is CASSFAGTYGYTF. CDR3 DNA sequence: TGTGCCAGCAGCTTTGCTGGGACCTATGGCTACACCTTC. The full variable domain, its missing parts supplied by reference TRBV7-9 and TRBJ1-2, is DTGVSQNPRHKITKRGQNVTFRCDPISEHNRLYWYRQTLGQGPEFLTYFQNEAQLEKSRLLSDRFSAERPKGSFSTLEIQRTEQGDSAMYLCASSFAGTYGYTFGSGTRLTVV.